Listed below are T cell receptor beta chains from one sample, sequenced in a study of monozygotic twins with inflammatory bowel disease. TCRdb re-called the 5' RACE reads and shows each CDR3 protein once, DNA omitted. This sample contains around 450,000 distinct CDR3 sequences. Sequencing used blood. All receptors derive from a human donor with ulcerative colitis or Crohn's disease, or a healthy co-twin of an affected twin (not recorded which). Both conserved end residues are part of each CDR3. Each record gives: V gene, J gene, CDR3 protein.

v_call: TRBV29-1; j_call: TRBJ2-1; cdr3_aa: CSVVSGGGEQFF
v_call: TRBV4-2; j_call: TRBJ1-4; cdr3_aa: CASSQALNEKLFF
v_call: TRBV10-3; j_call: TRBJ2-3; cdr3_aa: CAISGGGNTDTQYF
v_call: TRBV5-8; j_call: TRBJ1-4; cdr3_aa: CASSLGVNEKLFF
v_call: TRBV11-2; j_call: TRBJ2-3; cdr3_aa: CASSLGGRTDTQYF
v_call: TRBV12-3/TRBV12-4; j_call: TRBJ2-2; cdr3_aa: CASSSVTLNTGELFF
v_call: TRBV5-5; j_call: TRBJ2-7; cdr3_aa: CASKSPESSYEQYF
v_call: TRBV5-1; j_call: TRBJ2-1; cdr3_aa: CASSLGAAGVNSYNEQFF
v_call: TRBV6-1; j_call: TRBJ2-5; cdr3_aa: CASRESGTPFGQYF
v_call: TRBV7-2; j_call: TRBJ2-7; cdr3_aa: CASSRFGGGVTYEQYF
v_call: TRBV11-2; j_call: TRBJ2-7; cdr3_aa: CASSSPERGDYEQYF